This TCR beta chain was documented in a study of glioma-infiltrating T cells after dendritic cell vaccination. About the research overall: Dendritic cell vaccination trial patients had either newly diagnosed or recurrent glioblastoma.

TCRdb's copy holds only in-frame clones and misses some; the assay was immunoSEQ multiplex PCR. The data show about 30,000 clones, roughly nine tenths seen once. Germline CDR1 SGHNT, CDR2 YYREEE (reference sequence). Deletions cut 4 bases from V and 16 bases from J, with 21 bases between. The CDR3 has 13 amino acids. Study-level results: Estimated pretreatment TIL content predicted outcome after dendritic cell vaccination.

As for this clone: What it recognizes is unknown.

The chain employs TRBV5-4 and TRBJ2-1, with D perhaps TRBD1 (6 bases). This sequence originates from a human donor with glioblastoma. The specimen was blood, collected before dendritic cell vaccination. This chain's CDR3 is CASSVAKYRDEFF. CDR3 nucleotides: TGTGCCAGCAGCGTAGCGAAATACAGGGATGAATTCTTC.